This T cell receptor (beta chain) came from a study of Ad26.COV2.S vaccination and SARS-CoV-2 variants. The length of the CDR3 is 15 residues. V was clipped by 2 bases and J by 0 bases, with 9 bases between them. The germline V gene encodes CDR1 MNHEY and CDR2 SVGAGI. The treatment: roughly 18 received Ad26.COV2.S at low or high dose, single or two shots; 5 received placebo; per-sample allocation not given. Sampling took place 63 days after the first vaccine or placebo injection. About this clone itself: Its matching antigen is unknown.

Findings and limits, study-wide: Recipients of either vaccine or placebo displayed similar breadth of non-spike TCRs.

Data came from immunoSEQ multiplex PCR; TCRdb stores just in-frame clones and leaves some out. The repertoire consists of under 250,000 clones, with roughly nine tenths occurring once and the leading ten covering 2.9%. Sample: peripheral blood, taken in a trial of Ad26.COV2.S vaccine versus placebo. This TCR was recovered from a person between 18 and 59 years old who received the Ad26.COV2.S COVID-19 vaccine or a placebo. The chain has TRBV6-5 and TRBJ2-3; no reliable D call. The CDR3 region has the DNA TGTGCCAGCAGTTACCGGTTAGCTAGCACAGATACGCAGTATTTT. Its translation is CASSYRLASTDTQYF.